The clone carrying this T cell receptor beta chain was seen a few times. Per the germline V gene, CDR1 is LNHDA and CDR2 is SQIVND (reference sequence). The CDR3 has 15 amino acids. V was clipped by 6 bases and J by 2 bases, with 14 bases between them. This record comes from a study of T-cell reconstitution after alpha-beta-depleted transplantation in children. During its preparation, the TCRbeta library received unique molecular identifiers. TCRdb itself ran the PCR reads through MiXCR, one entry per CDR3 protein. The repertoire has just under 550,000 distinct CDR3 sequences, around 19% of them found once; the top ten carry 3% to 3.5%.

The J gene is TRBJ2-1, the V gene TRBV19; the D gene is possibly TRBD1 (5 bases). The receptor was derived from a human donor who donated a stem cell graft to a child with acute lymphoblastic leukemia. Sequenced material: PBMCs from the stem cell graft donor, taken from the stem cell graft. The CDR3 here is CASSLTVGAYNEQFF. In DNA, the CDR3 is TGTGCCAGTAGCCTGACAGTAGGCGCCTACAATGAGCAGTTCTTC.